The rows below give T cell receptor beta chains drawn from one sample of a study of blood T cell repertoires in COVID-19. This table comes from immunoSEQ multiplex PCR, and its TCRdb copy is limited to in-frame clones, with some not included. The profile covers about 110,000 clones, with about 88% appearing a single time and less than 4% taken by the ten largest. Input material: peripheral blood. The source is a woman between 50 and 59 years old with acute or convalescent COVID-19. Both conserved end residues are part of each CDR3. D genes are given only for firm matches. Not all rows give a size; the values are once, few, many and, for expanded clones, a class.

- TRBJ1-5 - TRBV24-1 CATSPQGGNQPQHF TGTGCCACCAGCCCTCAGGGCGGCAATCAGCCCCAGCATTTT
TRBD2 TRBJ2-2 - TRBV5-1 CASSFSGRNGELFF TGCGCCAGCAGCTTTAGCGGGAGAAACGGGGAGCTGTTTTTT
TRBD1 TRBJ2-1 - TRBV11-1 CASSPTGHEQFF TGTGCCAGCAGCCCGACAGGGCATGAGCAGTTCTTC
TRBD2 TRBJ2-1 - TRBV7-2 CASSLKTSGGSYNEQFF TGTGCCAGCAGCTTAAAGACTAGCGGAGGCTCCTACAATGAGCAGTTCTTC
- TRBJ2-1 - TRBV14 CASRRTGNEQFF TGTGCCAGCAGAAGGACGGGGAATGAGCAGTTCTTC
TRBD2 TRBJ2-7 - TRBV5-1 CASSEGGLAGAYEQYF TGCGCCAGCAGCGAGGGTGGACTAGCGGGAGCCTACGAGCAGTACTTC
TRBD2 TRBJ2-7 - TRBV30 CAWVNSSGRADEQYF TGTGCCTGGGTAAACTCGAGCGGGAGGGCCGACGAGCAGTACTTC
TRBD2 TRBJ2-2 - TRBV3-1/TRBV3-2 CASSQDPGLAVANTGELFF TGTGCCAGCAGCCAAGACCCGGGACTAGCGGTCGCGAACACCGGGGAGCTGTTTTTT
- TRBJ1-1 - TRBV27 CASSLSGGRNTEAFF TGTGCCAGCAGTTTGTCAGGAGGTCGGAACACTGAAGCTTTCTTT
TRBD2 TRBJ2-1 - TRBV5-1 CASSLVASGAFGNEQFF TGCGCCAGCAGCTTGGTCGCTAGCGGGGCATTTGGCAATGAGCAGTTCTTC
- TRBJ2-7 - TRBV21-1 CASTAGTGDQHEQYF TGTGCCAGCACTGCCGGGACAGGGGACCAACACGAGCAGTACTTC
- TRBJ2-5 - TRBV10-2 CASSDRQETQYF TGCGCCAGCAGTGACAGGCAAGAGACCCAGTACTTC
TRBD1 TRBJ2-7 - TRBV18 CASSPVQGDYEQYF TGTGCCAGCTCACCAGTACAGGGGGACTACGAGCAGTACTTC
TRBD1 TRBJ2-7 - TRBV11-2 CASSLTGTGAYEQYF TGTGCCAGCAGCCTCACCGGGACAGGGGCCTACGAGCAGTACTTC
- TRBJ2-3 - TRBV19 CASSIRSGAADTQYF TGTGCCAGTAGTATACGTAGCGGTGCGGCAGATACGCAGTATTTT
- TRBJ2-1 - TRBV6-6 CASNQDRRWNEQFF TGTGCCAGCAACCAAGACAGGCGTTGGAATGAGCAGTTCTTC
- TRBJ1-2 - TRBV7-9 CATAPGGALTETSGYTF TGTGCCACCGCTCCGGGGGGGGCCCTAACCGAAACCAGTGGCTACACCTTC
- TRBJ2-3 - TRBV7-9 CASSLGGLTDTQYF TGTGCCAGCAGCTTAGGCGGATTAACAGATACGCAGTATTTT
TRBD1 TRBJ1-1 - TRBV5-5 CATLDRGKNTEAFF TGTGCCACCCTCGACAGGGGTAAGAACACTGAAGCTTTCTTT
TRBD1 TRBJ1-5 few TRBV19 CASSMGQGVHQPQHF TGTGCCAGTAGTATGGGACAGGGGGTGCATCAGCCCCAGCATTTT
TRBD2 TRBJ2-1 once TRBV6-1 CASSESSGLAVNEQFF TGTGCCAGCAGTGAAAGTTCGGGACTAGCGGTAAATGAGCAGTTCTTC
- TRBJ2-5 - TRBV27 CASSLFGAGQPRETQYF TGTGCCAGCAGTTTATTTGGGGCAGGACAGCCTCGGGAGACCCAGTACTTC
TRBD1 TRBJ2-5 - TRBV24-1 CATSGKTGVRQETQYF TGTGCCACCAGTGGGAAGACAGGGGTTCGTCAAGAGACCCAGTACTTC
- TRBJ2-7 few TRBV3-1/TRBV3-2 CASSQSGSRVYEQYF TGTGCCAGCAGCCAAAGCGGTAGCCGAGTCTACGAGCAGTACTTC
- TRBJ2-7 - TRBV10-1 CASVEIGGPVESSYEQYF TGCGCCAGTGTGGAGATAGGAGGTCCGGTAGAGAGCTCCTACGAGCAGTACTTC
- TRBJ1-3 - TRBV24-1 CATSDSGTGNTIYF TGTGCCACCAGTGACTCAGGGACTGGAAACACCATATATTTT
TRBD2 TRBJ2-1 - TRBV19 CASSIGTSYNEQFF TGTGCCAGTAGTATAGGGACTAGCTACAATGAGCAGTTCTTC